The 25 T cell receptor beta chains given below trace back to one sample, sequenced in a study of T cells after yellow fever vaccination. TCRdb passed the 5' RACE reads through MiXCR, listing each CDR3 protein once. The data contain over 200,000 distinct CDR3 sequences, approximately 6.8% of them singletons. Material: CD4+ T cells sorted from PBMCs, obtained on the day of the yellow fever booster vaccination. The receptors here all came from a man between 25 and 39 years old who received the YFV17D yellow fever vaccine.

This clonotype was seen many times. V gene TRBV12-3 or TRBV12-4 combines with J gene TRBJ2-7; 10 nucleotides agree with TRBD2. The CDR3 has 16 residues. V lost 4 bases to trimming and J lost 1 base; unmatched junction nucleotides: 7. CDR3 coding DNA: TGTGCCAGCAGTTCTCCCCGGACTAGCGGATCCTACGAGCAGTACTTC. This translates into CASSSPRTSGSYEQYF.

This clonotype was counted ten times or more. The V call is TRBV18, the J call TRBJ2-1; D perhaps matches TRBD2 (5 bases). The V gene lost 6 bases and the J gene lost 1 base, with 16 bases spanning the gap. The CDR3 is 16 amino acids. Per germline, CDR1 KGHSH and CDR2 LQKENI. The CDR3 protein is CASSSGVRGSYNEQFF. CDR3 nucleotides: TGTGCCAGCTCGTCCGGTGTCCGGGGATCCTACAATGAGCAGTTCTTC.

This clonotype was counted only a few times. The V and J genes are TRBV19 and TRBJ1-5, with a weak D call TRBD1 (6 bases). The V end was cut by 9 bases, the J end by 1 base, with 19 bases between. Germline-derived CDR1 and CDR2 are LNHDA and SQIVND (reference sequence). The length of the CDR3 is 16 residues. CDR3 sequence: CASGTHRERSNQPQHF. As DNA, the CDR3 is TGTGCCAGCGGAACCCACAGGGAACGGAGCAATCAGCCCCAGCATTTT.

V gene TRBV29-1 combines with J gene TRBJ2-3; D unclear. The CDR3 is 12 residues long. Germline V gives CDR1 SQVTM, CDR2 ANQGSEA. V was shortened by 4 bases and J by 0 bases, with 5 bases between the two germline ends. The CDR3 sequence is CSVVGSTDTQYF. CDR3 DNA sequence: TGCAGCGTTGTGGGGAGCACAGATACGCAGTATTTT.

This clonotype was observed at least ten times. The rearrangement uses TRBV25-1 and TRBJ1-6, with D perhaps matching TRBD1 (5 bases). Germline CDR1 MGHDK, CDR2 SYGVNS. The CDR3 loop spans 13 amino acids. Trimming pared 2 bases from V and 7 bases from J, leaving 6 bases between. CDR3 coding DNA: TGTGCCAGCAGTGAAGGGGGAAATTCACCCCTCCACTTT. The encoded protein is CASSEGGNSPLHF.

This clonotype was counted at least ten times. CDR3 region: CASSPNVVATNEKLFF. CDR3 in DNA: TGTGCCAGCAGCCCTAACGTTGTAGCAACTAATGAAAAACTGTTTTTT. V usage is TRBV7-2 and J usage is TRBJ1-4; no clear D. Per germline, CDR1 SGHTA and CDR2 FQGNSA. V was cut by 5 bases and J by 0 bases, with 13 bases left in between. This CDR3 spans 16 amino acids.

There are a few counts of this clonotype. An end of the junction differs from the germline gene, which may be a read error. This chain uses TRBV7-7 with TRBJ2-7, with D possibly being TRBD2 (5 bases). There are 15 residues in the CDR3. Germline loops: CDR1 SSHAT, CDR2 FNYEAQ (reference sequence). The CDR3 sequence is CASSPSPSGPYEQYF. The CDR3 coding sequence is TGTGCTAGCAGCCCCTCCCCAAGCGGCCCCTACGAGCAGTACTTC.

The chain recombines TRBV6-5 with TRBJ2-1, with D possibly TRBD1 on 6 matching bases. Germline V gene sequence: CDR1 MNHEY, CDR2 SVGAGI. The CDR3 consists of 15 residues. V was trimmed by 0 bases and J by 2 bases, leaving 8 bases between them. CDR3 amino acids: CASSYSGTPYNEQFF. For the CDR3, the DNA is TGTGCCAGCAGTTACTCTGGGACACCCTACAATGAGCAGTTCTTC.

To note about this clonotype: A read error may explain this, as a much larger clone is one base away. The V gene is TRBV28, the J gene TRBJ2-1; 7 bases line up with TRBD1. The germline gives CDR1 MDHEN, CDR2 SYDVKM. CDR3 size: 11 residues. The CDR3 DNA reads TGTGCCAGCGATACAGGGGATGAGCGGTTCTTC. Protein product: CASDTGDERFF.

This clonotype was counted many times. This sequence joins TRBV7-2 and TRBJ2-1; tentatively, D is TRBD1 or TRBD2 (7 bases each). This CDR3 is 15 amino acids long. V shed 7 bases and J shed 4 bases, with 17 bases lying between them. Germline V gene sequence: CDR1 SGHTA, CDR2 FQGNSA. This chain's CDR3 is CASTPAGTVYNEQFF. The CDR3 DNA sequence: TGTGCCAGCACCCCAGCGGGGACAGTGTACAATGAGCAGTTCTTC.

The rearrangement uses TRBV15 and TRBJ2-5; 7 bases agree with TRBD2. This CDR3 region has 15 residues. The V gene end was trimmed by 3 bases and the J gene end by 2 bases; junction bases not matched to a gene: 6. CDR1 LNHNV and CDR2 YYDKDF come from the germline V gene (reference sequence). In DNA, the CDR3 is TGTGCCACCAGCAGCCTACTAGCGCCGCAAGAGACCCAGTACTTC. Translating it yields CATSSLLAPQETQYF.

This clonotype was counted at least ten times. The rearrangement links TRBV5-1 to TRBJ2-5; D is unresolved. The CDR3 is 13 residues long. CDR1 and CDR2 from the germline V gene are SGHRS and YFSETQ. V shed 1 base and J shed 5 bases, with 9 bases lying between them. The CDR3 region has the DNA TGCGCCAGCAGCTTGCAGAATGGGGAGACCCAGTACTTC. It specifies CASSLQNGETQYF.

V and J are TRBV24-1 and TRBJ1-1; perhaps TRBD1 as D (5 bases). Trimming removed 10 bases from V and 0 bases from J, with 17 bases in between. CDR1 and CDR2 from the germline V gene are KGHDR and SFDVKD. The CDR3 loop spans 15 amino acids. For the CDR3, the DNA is TGTGCCACACCATTACAGGCCCCCCTGAACACTGAAGCTTTCTTT. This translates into CATPLQAPLNTEAFF.

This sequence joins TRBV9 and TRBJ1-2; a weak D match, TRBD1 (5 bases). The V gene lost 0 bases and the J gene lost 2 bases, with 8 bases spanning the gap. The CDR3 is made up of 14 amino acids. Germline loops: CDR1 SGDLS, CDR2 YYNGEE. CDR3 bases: TGTGCCAGCAGCGTAGTGACAGAAAACTATGGCTACACCTTC. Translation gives CASSVVTENYGYTF.

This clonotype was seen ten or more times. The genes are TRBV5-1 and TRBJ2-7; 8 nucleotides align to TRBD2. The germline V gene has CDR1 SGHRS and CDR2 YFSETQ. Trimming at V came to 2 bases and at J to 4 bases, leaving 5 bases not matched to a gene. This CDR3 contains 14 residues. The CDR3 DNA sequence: TGCGCCAGCAGCTTCCGGGAGGGCCCTTACGAGCAGTACTTC. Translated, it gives CASSFREGPYEQYF.

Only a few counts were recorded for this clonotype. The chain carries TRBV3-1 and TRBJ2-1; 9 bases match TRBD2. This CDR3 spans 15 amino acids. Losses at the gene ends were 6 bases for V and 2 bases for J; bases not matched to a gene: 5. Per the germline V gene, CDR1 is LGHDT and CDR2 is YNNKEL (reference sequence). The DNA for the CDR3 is TGTGCCAGCAGTCCGACTAGCGGTCCCTACAATGAGCAGTTCTTC. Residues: CASSPTSGPYNEQFF.

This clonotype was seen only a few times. The CDR3 DNA reads TGCAGTGCTAGAGAGGCTGGACTAGGAGCCTACGAGCAGTACTTC. Amino acids: CSAREAGLGAYEQYF. The rearrangement links TRBV20-1 to TRBJ2-7; 7 bases map to TRBD2. The length of the CDR3 is 15 residues. After removal of 0 bases from V and 2 bases from J, the junction contained 7 bases not matched to a gene. CDR1 DFQATT and CDR2 SNEGSKA come from the germline V gene (reference sequence).

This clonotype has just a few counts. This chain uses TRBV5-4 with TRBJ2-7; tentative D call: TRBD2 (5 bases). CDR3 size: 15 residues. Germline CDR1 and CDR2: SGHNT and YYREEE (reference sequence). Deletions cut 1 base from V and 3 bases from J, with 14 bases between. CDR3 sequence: CASSLPGKGFYEQYF. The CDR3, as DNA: TGTGCCAGCAGCTTGCCGGGGAAAGGGTTCTACGAGCAGTACTTC. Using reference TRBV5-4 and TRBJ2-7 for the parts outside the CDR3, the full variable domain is ETGVTQSPTHLIKTRGQQVTLRCSSQSGHNTVSWYQQALGQGPQFIFQYYREEENGRGNFPPRFSGLQFPNYSSELNVNALELDDSALYLCASSLPGKGFYEQYFGPGTRLTVT.

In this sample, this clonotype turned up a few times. The CDR3 sequence: CASSRSKGLLSYNEQFF. CDR3 coding DNA: TGCGCCAGCAGTCGGTCGAAGGGACTTTTATCCTACAATGAGCAGTTCTTC. The V and J genes are TRBV23-1 and TRBJ2-1, with D perhaps matching TRBD2 (6 bases). TRBV23-1 is known as an ORF, though its function is uncertain. This CDR3 spans 17 amino acids. Trimming removed 4 bases at V and 1 base at J, with 17 bases between.

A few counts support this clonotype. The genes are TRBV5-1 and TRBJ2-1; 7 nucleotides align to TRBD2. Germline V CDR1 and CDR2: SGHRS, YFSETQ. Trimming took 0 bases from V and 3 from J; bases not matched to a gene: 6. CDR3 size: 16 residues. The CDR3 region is CASSLVAGASYNEQFF. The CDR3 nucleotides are TGCGCCAGCAGCTTGGTGGCGGGAGCAAGCTACAATGAGCAGTTCTTC. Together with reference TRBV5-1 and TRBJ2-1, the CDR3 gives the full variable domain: KAGVTQTPRYLIKTRGQQVTLSCSPISGHRSVSWYQQTPGQGLQFLFEYFSETQRNKGNFPGRFSGRQFSNSRSEMNVSTLELGDSALYLCASSLVAGASYNEQFFGPGTRLTVL.

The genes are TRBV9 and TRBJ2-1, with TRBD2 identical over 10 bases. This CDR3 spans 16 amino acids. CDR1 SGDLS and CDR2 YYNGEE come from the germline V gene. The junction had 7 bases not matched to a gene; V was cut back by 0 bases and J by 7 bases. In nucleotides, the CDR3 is TGTGCCAGCAGCGTAGCTACAGCGGGAGGGCTTAATGAGCAGTTCTTC. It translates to CASSVATAGGLNEQFF. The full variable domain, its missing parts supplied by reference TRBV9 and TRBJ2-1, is DSGVTQTPKHLITATGQRVTLRCSPRSGDLSVYWYQQSLDQGLQFLIQYYNGEERAKGNILERFSAQQFPDLHSELNLSSLELGDSALYFCASSVATAGGLNEQFFGPGTRLTVL.

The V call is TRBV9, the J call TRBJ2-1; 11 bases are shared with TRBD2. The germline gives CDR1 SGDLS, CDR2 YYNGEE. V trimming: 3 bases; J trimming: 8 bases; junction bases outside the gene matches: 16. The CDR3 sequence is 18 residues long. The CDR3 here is CASSARGGLAGGFYEQFF. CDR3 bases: TGTGCCAGCAGCGCCCGCGGGGGGCTAGCGGGAGGCTTCTATGAGCAGTTCTTC.

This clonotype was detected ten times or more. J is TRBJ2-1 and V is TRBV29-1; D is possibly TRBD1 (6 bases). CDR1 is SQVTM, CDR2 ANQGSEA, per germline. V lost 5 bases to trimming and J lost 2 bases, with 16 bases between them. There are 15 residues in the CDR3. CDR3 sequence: CSVRMGHSAYNEQFF. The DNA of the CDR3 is TGCAGCGTTCGGATGGGACACTCGGCCTACAATGAGCAGTTCTTC.

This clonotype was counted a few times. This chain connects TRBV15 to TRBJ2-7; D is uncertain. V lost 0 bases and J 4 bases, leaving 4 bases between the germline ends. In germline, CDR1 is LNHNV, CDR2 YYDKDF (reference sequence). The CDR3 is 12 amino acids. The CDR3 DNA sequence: TGTGCCACCAGCAGAGAGGGGTACGAGCAGTACTTC. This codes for CATSREGYEQYF.

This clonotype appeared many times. The CDR3: CASSLRLAGDEQFF. DNA of the CDR3: TGTGCCAGCAGCTTAAGACTAGCGGGAGATGAGCAGTTCTTC. The chain has TRBV7-2 and TRBJ2-1; 12 positions match TRBD2. The CDR3 is 14 amino acids. Germline CDR1 reads SGHTA; CDR2 reads FQGNSA. V lost 2 bases and J lost 8; bases outside the gene matches: 1.